Below are 10 T cell receptor beta chains sequenced from a single sample in a study of blood T cells in healthy people across ages. A sample-barcoded 5' primer and a J-beta primer mix were used in a second PCR of about 6 to 11 cycles. From the 5' RACE reads, TCRdb called clonotypes with MiXCR, one entry per CDR3 protein. The sample lists some 930,000 distinct CDR3 sequences, approximately 32% occurring once. These data were likewise used in another study, on T cells of mothers and their children.

Sequencing was carried out using blood. These receptors were collected from a woman in her forties in good health.

This chain links TRBV7-8 with TRBJ2-4; D gene ambiguous. The DNA end is more similar to TRBJ2-7, so the J call may be wrong. CDR3 size: 14 residues. Germline V CDR1 and CDR2: SGHVS, FQNEAQ. The CDR3 here is CASSLPGGVYEQYF. CDR3 in DNA: TGTGCCAGCAGCCTCCCCGGCGGAGTCTACGAGCAGTACTTC.

This clonotype was recorded many times. The V call is TRBV6-5, the J call TRBJ2-7; D is uncertain. Germline loops: CDR1 MNHEY, CDR2 SVGAGI. The CDR3 is 11 residues long. The V gene lost 10 bases and the J gene lost 2 bases, with 9 bases spanning the gap. This CDR3 reads CATSSTYEQYF. As DNA, the CDR3 is TGTGCCACCTCATCTACCTACGAGCAGTACTTC.

This clonotype appeared a few times. Here the CDR3 reads CASSLAACYEQYF. Written as DNA, the CDR3 is TGTGCCAGCAGTTTAGCTGCTTGCTACGAGCAGTACTTC. V usage is TRBV27 and J usage is TRBJ2-7; no clear D. The CDR3 is made up of 13 amino acids. V dropped 2 bases and J dropped 3 bases, with 8 bases sitting between them. Germline V gene data show CDR1 as MNHEY and CDR2 as SMNVEV (reference sequence).

This clonotype came up a few times. The chain uses TRBV5-6 and TRBJ1-1; D is undetermined. CDR1 is SGHDT, CDR2 YYEEEE, per germline. V shed 3 bases and J shed 2 bases, with 14 bases lying between them. The length of the CDR3 is 15 residues. CDR3 sequence: CASSSRYRANTEAFF. The CDR3 bases are TGTGCCAGCAGCTCGAGATATAGAGCTAACACTGAAGCTTTCTTT.

This clonotype has at least ten counts. The chain couples TRBV29-1 to TRBJ2-7, with unresolved D. The V end lost 5 bases, the J end lost 6 bases, and 17 bases lay between the germline ends. CDR1 and CDR2 (germline): SQVTM, ANQGSEA. This CDR3 region has 13 residues. The CDR3 is CSVKSYPDGEQYF. CDR3 bases: TGCAGCGTTAAGAGTTATCCCGACGGCGAGCAGTACTTC.

This clonotype was picked up a small number of times. This rearrangement joins TRBV4-1 to TRBJ2-1; 9 nucleotides agree with TRBD2. After removal of 1 base from V and 10 bases from J, the junction contained 5 bases not matched to a gene. This CDR3 region has 14 residues. Germline-derived CDR1 and CDR2 are MGHRA and YSYEKL. The CDR3 nucleotides are TGCGCCAGCAGCCAAGTCTGGCGGGGGGGGGAGCAGTTCTTC. It codes for CASSQVWRGGEQFF.

The chain has TRBV29-1 and TRBJ2-1; D uncertain. Trimming removed 3 bases from V and 3 bases from J, with 3 bases in between. The CDR3 runs 11 residues. From germline, CDR1 is SQVTM and CDR2 ANQGSEA. As DNA, the CDR3 is TGCAGCGTTGACCTCTACAATGAGCAGTTCTTC. This sequence encodes CSVDLYNEQFF.

CDR3 residues: CASSPNGNGNQPQHF. CDR3 DNA sequence: TGTGCCAGCTCACCCAACGGGAACGGCAATCAGCCCCAGCATTTT. The rearrangement joins TRBV18 to TRBJ1-5; D is unclear. The CDR3 extends over 15 amino acids. V lost 3 bases, J lost 2 bases, and 11 bases lay in between. The germline V gene encodes CDR1 KGHSH and CDR2 LQKENI.

This sequence joins TRBV7-6 and TRBJ2-1; D is ambiguous. The CDR3 spans 15 residues. Germline V gene data show CDR1 as SGHVS and CDR2 as FNYEAQ. V dropped 1 base and J dropped 4 bases, with 11 bases sitting between them. The CDR3 sequence is CASSLGSQLYNEQFF. In DNA form, the CDR3 reads TGTGCCAGCAGCTTAGGGTCCCAATTATACAATGAGCAGTTCTTC.

This clonotype appeared many times. This rearrangement joins TRBV5-1 to TRBJ2-5, with a possible D match to TRBD2 (5 bases). The ends were cut back, 5 bases at V and 0 bases at J, with 11 bases in the middle. Germline V gives CDR1 SGHRS, CDR2 YFSETQ. This CDR3 has 14 residues. The CDR3 nucleotides are TGCGCCAGCAGGGAGGAGGCACACCAAGAGACCCAGTACTTC. This translates into CASREEAHQETQYF.